This T cell receptor (beta chain) was obtained from a study of T cell changes during pregnancy in multiple sclerosis. The assay was immunoSEQ multiplex PCR, and TCRdb's table has in-frame clones only and misses some. The data show roughly 120,000 clones, 80% to 95% seen once. The V end lost 2 bases, the J end lost 9 bases, and 7 bases lay between the germline ends. The CDR3 covers 11 residues. The germline V gene encodes CDR1 MNHNY and CDR2 SVGAGI (reference sequence). Sequencing was performed on peripheral blood, taken in the third trimester of pregnancy. J is TRBJ2-5 and V is TRBV6-6; a possible D gene is TRBD2 (5 bases). The receptor comes from a female donor with multiple sclerosis, enrolled in a pregnancy study. The CDR3 spells CASSYPGAQYF. In DNA, the CDR3 is TGTGCCAGCAGTTACCCCGGGGCCCAGTACTTC.